These T cell receptor beta chains were read from a single sample in a study of breast tumors, draining lymph nodes, adjacent tissues. MiXCR was run by TCRdb on the multiplex PCR reads, yielding one entry per CDR3 protein. The repertoire holds 150,000 to 200,000 distinct CDR3 sequences, around a third seen once, with about 4.3% in the top ten. The material sequenced was axillary lymph node tissue. The receptor source for this set is a female donor with breast cancer. Some clones in this sample may be carry-over from other donors' samples. CDR3s include the opening cysteine and the closing phenylalanine or tryptophan. A D gene is named only where the DNA matches it firmly. Size values are once, few and many counts, or a class for expanded clones, and some rows have none.

TRBV20-1	.	TRBJ1-2	.	TGCAGTGCTAGACAGCCGACTAGCGGCTACACCTTC	CSARQPTSGYTF
TRBV7-2	many	TRBJ2-1	TRBD2	TGTGCCAGCAGCTTAAGGATAGCGGGGGCTTCCTACAATGAGCAGTTCTTC	CASSLRIAGASYNEQFF
TRBV11-2	many	TRBJ2-1	.	TGTGCCAGCAGCTTAGAGAGGAATGAGCAGTTCTTC	CASSLERNEQFF
TRBV6-5	many	TRBJ2-2	.	TGTGCCAGCAGTCCCTCCCGGGCGGACCGGGAGCTGTTTTTT	CASSPSRADRELFF
TRBV28	.	TRBJ2-2	.	TGTGCCAACAGTCCTCGGCTCGGGGAGCTGTTTTTT	CANSPRLGELFF
TRBV6-1	few	TRBJ1-6	.	TGTGCCAGCAGTCCCGGGGGGGTCTCCTATAATTCACCCCTCCACTTT	CASSPGGVSYNSPLHF
TRBV20-1	many	TRBJ2-1	.	TGCAGTGCTAGAAGGGGAGGTTACAATGAGCAGTTCTTC	CSARRGGYNEQFF
TRBV2	many	TRBJ2-2	.	TGTGCCAGCAGTGGACTTACCATCACCGGGGAGCTGTTTTTT	CASSGLTITGELFF
TRBV7-2	many	TRBJ1-3	.	TGTGCCAGCAGCCCGGGACCTGGAAACACCATATATTTT	CASSPGPGNTIYF
TRBV5-1	many	TRBJ2-7	TRBD2	TGCGCCAGCAGCGGAGAGTACTCTAGCGGGAGTTACGAGCAGTACTTC	CASSGEYSSGSYEQYF
TRBV29-1	.	TRBJ2-2	.	TGCAGCGTTGAAGTCTCGGGGCGGTCCCGGACCGGGGAGCTGTTTTTT	CSVEVSGRSRTGELFF
TRBV18	many	TRBJ2-5	TRBD1	TGTGCCAGCTCAAAAGGGACAGGGCTCCAAGAGACCCAGTACTTC	CASSKGTGLQETQYF
TRBV20-1	.	TRBJ1-1	.	TGCAGTGCCCGGACCGTAACTGAAGCTTTCTTT	CSARTVTEAFF
TRBV2	many	TRBJ2-3	TRBD2	TGTGCCAGCAGTGAAGCGCTTGGGCTAGCGGGAGAGGGAGATACGCAGTATTTT	CASSEALGLAGEGDTQYF
TRBV19	few	TRBJ1-1	.	TGTGCCAGCCGGGAGCAGACGTACACTGAAGCTTTCTTT	CASREQTYTEAFF
TRBV7-3	many	TRBJ2-1	.	TGTGCCAGCAGCTTAGCCAGGAGCTCCTACAATGAGCAGTTCTTC	CASSLARSSYNEQFF
TRBV5-1	many	TRBJ2-7	.	TGCGCCAGCAGCTTGAATTTCGGGTACGAGCAGTACTTC	CASSLNFGYEQYF
TRBV30	.	TRBJ2-2	TRBD2	TGTGCCTGGACGGGACTAGCGGGGGGGCCTGGCGGGGAGCTGTTTTTT	CAWTGLAGGPGGELFF
TRBV20-1	few	TRBJ1-1	TRBD1	TGCAGTGCTAGAGATTACGCCCTGGGGTACGGAACAGGGGCGGACACTGAAGCTTTCTTT	CSARDYALGYGTGADTEAFF
TRBV6-1	few	TRBJ2-5	TRBD2	TGTGCCAGCAGTGAAGCGCGACGGGGGGGCCGGGAGACCCAGTACTTC	CASSEARRGGRETQYF
TRBV6-2/TRBV6-3	many	TRBJ2-7	.	TGTGCCAGCACCATCGACAGGTTCCACGAGCAGTACTTC	CASTIDRFHEQYF
TRBV2	many	TRBJ2-7	.	TGTGCCAGCAGTGAAGCTTCTAGCAACTCCTACGAGCAGTACTTC	CASSEASSNSYEQYF
TRBV19	.	TRBJ2-3	.	TGTGCCAGTAGTGGGTTCGGGGTAAATGAGCAGTATTTT	CASSGFGVNEQYF
TRBV28	many	TRBJ2-5	TRBD1	TGTGCCAGCAGTTGGGGGGACAGGGCGAAGACCCAGTACTTC	CASSWGDRAKTQYF
TRBV7-9	.	TRBJ1-2	TRBD1	TGTGCCAGCAGCGACGGACAGGGTAGAAACACCTTC	CASSDGQGRNTF
TRBV4-2	.	TRBJ2-3	TRBD1	TGTGCCAGCAGCCAAGCTGCAGGGGGCCCCAGCACAGATACGCAGTATTTT	CASSQAAGGPSTDTQYF
TRBV11-2	many	TRBJ2-5	.	TGTGCCAGCAGCTTAGGGTACGGACTTCAAGAGACCCAGTACTTC	CASSLGYGLQETQYF
TRBV7-6	many	TRBJ1-2	TRBD1	TGTGCCAGCAGCTCGATGCTAAAACGGGACAGCTATGGCTACACCTTC	CASSSMLKRDSYGYTF
TRBV5-8	many	TRBJ2-3	TRBD1	TGTGCCAGCAGCCGTGCCGGACAGGGCGGCACAGATACGCAGTATTTT	CASSRAGQGGTDTQYF
TRBV7-2	many	TRBJ2-2	TRBD2	TGTGCCAGCAGCTTAGATCCCCTCACTTTGGTGGGAGGGCCAGACACCGGGGAGCTGTTTTTT	CASSLDPLTLVGGPDTGELFF